These 25 T cell receptor beta chains were sequenced from one sample in a study of OX40 agonist ivuxolimab in advanced cancers. Profiled with immunoSEQ multiplex PCR; TCRdb holds only in-frame clones, not every one. The sample records some 95,000 clones, around nine tenths being singletons. The sample in question was CD4+ or CD8+ T cells sorted from blood, obtained in a trial of the OX40 agonist ivuxolimab. Every receptor here comes from an adult with an advanced solid tumor such as melanoma, head and neck, liver or kidney cancer.

The genes are TRBV19 and TRBJ1-1; D gene uncertain. In germline, CDR1 is LNHDA, CDR2 SQIVND (reference sequence). V lost 10 bases, J lost 7 bases, and 13 bases lay in between. This CDR3 has 11 residues. Here the CDR3 reads CATYRLREAFF. The CDR3 DNA follows: TGTGCCACGTACCGACTGCGTGAAGCTTTCTTT.

The chain uses TRBV5-6 and TRBJ1-6; the match to TRBD1 covers 7 bases. Germline V gene sequence: CDR1 SGHDT, CDR2 YYEEEE. V lost 3 bases, J lost 8 bases, and 5 bases stayed unmatched. The CDR3 runs to 14 residues. CDR3 loop: CASSWDSVDSPLHF. CDR3 DNA: TGTGCCAGCAGCTGGGACAGCGTTGATTCACCCCTCCACTTT.

The V gene is TRBV28, the J gene TRBJ1-3; no reliable D call. The CDR3 has 12 amino acids. Trimming pared 3 bases from V and 7 bases from J, leaving 7 bases between. Germline lookup yields CDR1 MDHEN and CDR2 SYDVKM. The CDR3 is CASSFERNTIYF. In nucleotides, the CDR3 is TGTGCCAGCAGTTTCGAGCGGAACACCATATATTTT.

J is TRBJ1-1 and V is TRBV19; perhaps TRBD1 as D (6 bases). Trimming cost V 7 bases and J 5 bases, with 17 bases left between them. This CDR3 contains 14 residues. Germline CDR1 reads LNHDA; CDR2 reads SQIVND (reference sequence). Here the CDR3 DNA reads TGTGCCAGTAAGCGGCAGCACCAGGGGACTGAAGCTTTCTTT. Protein sequence: CASKRQHQGTEAFF. The full variable domain, in which reference TRBV19 and TRBJ1-1 provide the parts outside the CDR3, is DGGITQSPKYLFRKEGQNVTLSCEQNLNHDAMYWYRQDPGQGLRLIYYSQIVNDFQKGDIAEGYSVSREKKESFPLTVTSAQKNPTAFYLCASKRQHQGTEAFFGQGTRLTVV.

This clone turned up a few times. V usage is TRBV16 and J usage is TRBJ2-2, with a tentative D call TRBD1 (5 bases). Germline V gene lookup returns CDR1 KGHSY and CDR2 FQNENV. Trimming took 1 base from V and 6 from J, leaving 15 bases between them. This CDR3 comprises 16 residues. CDR3 protein: CASSQFKGLGSGELFF. The CDR3 DNA reads TGTGCCAGCAGCCAATTCAAGGGGCTGGGTTCCGGGGAGCTGTTTTTT.

The chain carries TRBV5-1 and TRBJ1-1; D unresolved. The germline gives CDR1 SGHRS, CDR2 YFSETQ. V shed 4 bases and J shed 1 base, with 14 bases lying between them. The CDR3 loop spans 15 amino acids. CDR3 nucleotides: TGCGCCAGCAGCATCGACCCTTTGCCGAACACTGAAGCTTTCTTT. It encodes CASSIDPLPNTEAFF.

This clone was seen a handful of times. This chain's CDR3 is CATGILGQGTHQPQHF. The CDR3 DNA reads TGTGCCACAGGGATCTTGGGACAGGGGACCCATCAGCCCCAGCATTTT. V is TRBV15 and J is TRBJ1-5, with 10 bases that match TRBD1. After removal of 9 bases from V and 5 bases from J, the junction contained 13 bases not matched to a gene. The CDR3 totals 16 residues. Germline CDR1 reads LNHNV; CDR2 reads YYDKDF (reference sequence).

V is TRBV6-1 and J is TRBJ2-7; a possible D gene is TRBD2 (5 bases). The ends were cut back, 7 bases at V and 12 bases at J, with 16 bases in the middle. Germline assignment: CDR1 MNHNS and CDR2 SASEGT. This CDR3 spans 11 amino acids. For the CDR3, the DNA is TGTGCCAGCACTCTCCGGGGAGAACTGTACTTC. Translated: CASTLRGELYF.

The chain employs TRBV5-4 and TRBJ1-2, with TRBD1 matching 8 bases. Germline-derived CDR1 and CDR2 are SGHNT and YYREEE (reference sequence). The CDR3 totals 13 residues. The V gene end was trimmed by 3 bases and the J gene end by 6 bases; junction bases not matched to a gene: 4. CDR3 nucleotides: TGTGCCAGCAGCTCGGACAGGGTGGATGGCTACACCTTC. This codes for CASSSDRVDGYTF.

The chain combines TRBV6-6 with TRBJ1-4, with D possibly being TRBD1 (6 bases). V lost 4 bases, J lost 5 bases, and 11 bases lay in between. This CDR3 has 14 amino acids. The germline V gene has CDR1 MNHNY and CDR2 SVGAGI (reference sequence). This CDR3 reads CASSWNRENEKLFF. The DNA of the CDR3 is TGTGCCAGCAGTTGGAACAGGGAAAATGAAAAACTGTTTTTT.

The chain joins TRBV11-3 to TRBJ2-3; possibly TRBD2 for D (5 bases). Germline CDR1 and CDR2: SGHNT and YENEEA. The CDR3 is 14 amino acids. V was clipped by 5 bases and J by 2 bases, with 11 bases between them. CDR3 DNA: TGTGCCAGCAGCCAAGGACTCTTCACAGATACGCAGTATTTT. This codes for CASSQGLFTDTQYF.

Only a few counts were recorded for this clone. The chain combines TRBV10-1 with TRBJ1-2; no definite D call. CDR3 length: 12 residues. Per the germline V gene, CDR1 is WNHNN and CDR2 is SYGVQD (reference sequence). Deletions cut 8 bases from V and 7 bases from J, with 14 bases between. CDR3 sequence (DNA): TGCGCCAGCCTAAGTTCAACCCGTGGCTACACCTTC. This translates into CASLSSTRGYTF.

The V and J genes are TRBV7-3 and TRBJ2-1; TRBD1 agrees at 7 bases. The CDR3 is made up of 13 amino acids. Germline-derived CDR1 and CDR2 are SGHTA and FQGTGA. Unmatched junction bases numbered 3, after V lost 4 bases and J lost 6 bases. The CDR3 loop is CASSSPGGNEQFF. For the CDR3, the DNA is TGTGCCAGCAGCTCCCCAGGGGGCAATGAGCAGTTCTTC.

This sequence joins TRBV18 and TRBJ1-1; no clear D gene. Per germline, CDR1 KGHSH and CDR2 LQKENI. The CDR3 covers 14 residues. Trimming pared 7 bases from V and 5 bases from J, leaving 17 bases between. CDR3 region: CASFLTGRGTEAFF. CDR3 coding DNA: TGTGCCAGCTTCTTGACGGGCCGAGGAACTGAAGCTTTCTTT. Full variable domain (remainder filled in from reference TRBV18 and TRBJ1-1): NAGVMQNPRHLVRRRGQEARLRCSPMKGHSHVYWYRQLPEEGLKFMVYLQKENIIDESGMPKERFSAEFPKEGPSILRIQQVVRGDSAAYFCASFLTGRGTEAFFGQGTRLTVV.

This clone was observed once. V and J are TRBV5-1 and TRBJ1-4, with 7 positions matching TRBD1. The germline gives CDR1 SGHRS, CDR2 YFSETQ. Trimming at V came to 0 bases and at J to 9 bases, leaving 8 bases not matched to a gene. The CDR3 loop spans 15 amino acids. The CDR3 DNA reads as TGCGCCAGCAGCTTGGGGGACAGCCGGGTGAAAAAACTGTTTTTT. Its protein is CASSLGDSRVKKLFF.

Only a few counts were recorded for this clone. The chain combines TRBV11-2 with TRBJ2-4; perhaps D is TRBD1 or TRBD2 (5 bases each). The CDR3 is 17 residues long. Per the germline V gene, CDR1 is SGHAT and CDR2 is FQNNGV. V dropped 3 bases and J dropped 0 bases, with 15 bases sitting between them. The CDR3: CASSFLRGVLAKNIQYF. In DNA, the CDR3 is TGTGCCAGCAGCTTCCTTCGAGGGGTTCTAGCCAAAAACATTCAGTACTTC.

The chain carries TRBV5-6 and TRBJ1-1; D not certain. V lost 4 bases and J lost 1, with 11 bases in between. CDR3 size: 14 residues. Germline CDR1 is SGHDT and CDR2 is YYEEEE. CDR3 sequence: CASSPFLKNTEAFF. The CDR3 nucleotides are TGTGCCAGCAGCCCGTTCCTGAAGAACACTGAAGCTTTCTTT.

The gene calls are TRBV4-1 and TRBJ1-2; 7 bases are a match to TRBD1. Germline loops: CDR1 MGHRA, CDR2 YSYEKL. This CDR3 region has 15 residues. After removal of 1 base from V and 5 bases from J, the junction contained 7 bases not matched to a gene. CDR3 in DNA: TGCGCCAGCAGCCAAGCTCAACAGGGGATTTATGGCTACACCTTC. Residues: CASSQAQQGIYGYTF.

The rearrangement joins TRBV5-1 to TRBJ1-1; D uncertain. CDR1 and CDR2 from the germline V gene are SGHRS and YFSETQ. The germline V and J ends were trimmed by 0 bases and 2 bases, with 8 bases remaining between them. The CDR3 covers 14 residues. CDR3 DNA sequence: TGCGCCAGCAGCTTGGGGCCGCCTAACACTGAAGCTTTCTTT. Translated: CASSLGPPNTEAFF.

A note on this clone: As the CDR3 is not closed by the conserved phenylalanine or tryptophan, this likely results from a read error. The J gene is TRBJ1-6, the V gene TRBV6-5; D is possibly TRBD1 (6 bases). CDR1 is MNHEY and CDR2 is SVGAGI in the germline V gene. Deletions cut 10 bases from V and 6 bases from J, with 16 bases between. This CDR3 spans 14 amino acids. CDR3 nucleotide sequence: TGTGCCACTGGGGAGGGGGGGCCTAATTCACCCCTCCACCTT. This gives the protein CATGEGGPNSPLHL.

V is TRBV19 and J is TRBJ2-1; maybe TRBD1 (5 bases). The CDR3 runs 15 residues. Germline lookup yields CDR1 LNHDA and CDR2 SQIVND (reference sequence). The V end lost 5 bases, the J end lost 0 bases, and 11 bases lay between the germline ends. The CDR3 DNA reads as TGTGCCAGTAGTTCGACAGATTTCTCCTACAATGAGCAGTTCTTC. Amino acids: CASSSTDFSYNEQFF. The whole variable domain, remainder taken from reference TRBV19 and TRBJ2-1, is DGGITQSPKYLFRKEGQNVTLSCEQNLNHDAMYWYRQDPGQGLRLIYYSQIVNDFQKGDIAEGYSVSREKKESFPLTVTSAQKNPTAFYLCASSSTDFSYNEQFFGPGTRLTVL.

This sequence joins TRBV7-3 and TRBJ2-2; D gene uncertain. The CDR3 consists of 14 residues. The germline V gene has CDR1 SGHTA and CDR2 FQGTGA. Trimming pared 6 bases from V and 5 bases from J, leaving 13 bases between. CDR3 region: CASRRTPRTGELFF. The CDR3 DNA follows: TGTGCCAGCAGGCGGACCCCACGGACCGGGGAGCTGTTTTTT. Full variable domain (missing parts from reference TRBV7-3 and TRBJ2-2): GAGVSQTPSNKVTEKGKYVELRCDPISGHTALYWYRQSLGQGPEFLIYFQGTGAADDSGLPNDRFFAVRPEGSVSTLKIQRTERGDSAVYLCASRRTPRTGELFFGEGSRLTVL.

This clone was observed a handful of times. It is likely a read error, because the conserved phenylalanine at the end of the CDR3 is missing. This chain joins TRBV2 and TRBJ1-6; D uncertain. V was clipped by 7 bases and J by 7 bases, with 14 bases between them. The CDR3 sequence is 14 residues long. Germline CDR1 reads SNHLY; CDR2 reads FYNNEI. The DNA of the CDR3 is TGTGCCAGCACCCGAACAACGACGAATTCACCCCTCCACCTT. Its translation is CASTRTTTNSPLHL.

The rearrangement links TRBV18 to TRBJ1-2, with 7 bases identical to TRBD1. The J segment lost 2 bases and the V segment lost 3 bases, leaving 0 bases of the junction unmatched. Germline V gene sequence: CDR1 KGHSH, CDR2 LQKENI. The CDR3 totals 13 residues. The CDR3 protein is CASSPTGNYGYTF. As DNA, the CDR3 is TGTGCCAGCTCACCGACAGGGAACTATGGCTACACCTTC.

The V gene is TRBV7-9, the J gene TRBJ2-7; possible D gene TRBD2, 6 bases. The V gene's germline CDR1 is SEHNR and CDR2 FQNEAQ (reference sequence). V was pared by 8 bases and J by 5 bases, with 19 bases between. This CDR3 is 14 amino acids long. As DNA, the CDR3 is TGTGCCAGCGAAGAGTGGGGGGTAAAGGACGAGCAGTACTTC. Encoded protein: CASEEWGVKDEQYF.